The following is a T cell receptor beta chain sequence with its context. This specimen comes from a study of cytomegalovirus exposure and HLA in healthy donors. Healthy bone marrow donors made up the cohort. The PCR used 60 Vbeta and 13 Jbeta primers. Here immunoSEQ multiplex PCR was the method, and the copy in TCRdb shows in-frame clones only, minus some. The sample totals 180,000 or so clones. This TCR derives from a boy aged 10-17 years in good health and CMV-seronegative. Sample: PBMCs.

CDR3 residues: CASSQDVGRVTHGYTF. For the CDR3, the DNA is TGCGCCAGCAGCCAAGATGTCGGCAGGGTAACACATGGCTACACCTTC. The chain is built from TRBV4-1 and TRBJ1-2; D perhaps matches TRBD1 (5 bases). Germline V gene lookup returns CDR1 MGHRA and CDR2 YSYEKL. CDR3 size: 16 residues. Trimming cost V 0 bases and J 6 bases, with 17 bases left between them.